These T cell receptor beta chains were read from a single sample in a study of PD-1 blockade in classical Hodgkin lymphoma. TCRdb's copy holds only in-frame clones and misses some; the assay was immunoSEQ multiplex PCR. The sample holds about 27,000 clones, approximately 68% seen once. Sample: peripheral blood mononuclear cells (PBMCs), taken before the fourth cycle of nivolumab. Receptors were obtained from a human donor with classical Hodgkin lymphoma. Both conserved end residues are part of each CDR3. The D gene is left open where the match is weak. For some rows the clone size is stated as once, few or many, or as a class when expanded; others skip it.

>NA|TRBD2|TRBV11-3|TRBJ2-1|16
TGTGCCAGCAGCCGAGCCCCTAGCGGGGGGGCCAGTGAGCAGTTCTTC
CASSRAPSGGASEQFF
>NA|NA|TRBV10-2|TRBJ2-2|15
TGCGCCAGCCGTCTAAATTTCGGGGCCGCCGGGGAGCTGTTTTTT
CASRLNFGAAGELFF
>few|TRBD1|TRBV9|TRBJ1-2|15
TGTGCCAGCAGCGTAGGGACAGGGGGCACCTATGGCTACACCTTC
CASSVGTGGTYGYTF
>NA|TRBD2|TRBV28|TRBJ2-1|16
TGTGCCAGCAGCACCGAGCGGGGGAGCTCCTACAATGAGCAGTTCTTC
CASSTERGSSYNEQFF
>NA|NA|TRBV11-2|TRBJ2-1|13
TGTGCCAGCAGCTTCTCCAGGGACCATGAGCAGTTCTTC
CASSFSRDHEQFF
>NA|TRBD1|TRBV18|TRBJ2-5|14
TGTGCCAGCTCACCGACAGGGGCCCAAGAGACCCAGTACTTC
CASSPTGAQETQYF
>few|NA|TRBV6-5|TRBJ1-1|14
TGTGCCAGCAGTTACAGGGCAGAAGCGGTTGAAGCTTTCTTT
CASSYRAEAVEAFF
>once|NA|TRBV28|TRBJ1-2|16
TGTGCCAGCAGTTCCCATACGCCGACAGGCCTCTATGGCTACACCTTC
CASSSHTPTGLYGYTF
>NA|NA|TRBV28|TRBJ2-2|18
TGTGCCAGCAGAAACGAGTCGCTTTGGGGGGACGAACACCGGGGAGCTGTTTTT
CASRNESLWGDEHRGAVF
>few|NA|TRBV10-2|TRBJ1-1|16
TGCGCCAGCAGACCCGGACAGCCGGGTGGGCACACTGAAGCTTTCTTT
CASRPGQPGGHTEAFF
>NA|TRBD2|TRBV5-1|TRBJ2-7|14
TGCGCCAGCAGCTCTAGCGGAGGCGGCCACGAGCAGTACTTC
CASSSSGGGHEQYF
>NA|NA|TRBV5-1|TRBJ2-2|17
TGCGCCAGCAGCTTGTTCGCGGCTAGCGCTTACACCGGGGAGCTGTTTTTT
CASSLFAASAYTGELFF
>NA|NA|TRBV6-6|TRBJ2-7|13
TGTGCCAACGGGACGACAGATGCCTACGAGCAGTACTTC
CANGTTDAYEQYF
>NA|NA|TRBV15|TRBJ2-2|14
TGTGCCACCAGCAGCGCATCGAACACCGGGGAGCTGTTTTTT
CATSSASNTGELFF
>NA|TRBD1|TRBV7-9|TRBJ2-3|14
TGTGCCAGCAGCTTCATGGGACAGGCAGATACGCAGTATTTT
CASSFMGQADTQYF
>NA|TRBD2|TRBV7-3|TRBJ2-7|14
TGTGCCAGCAGCTCAACAGCGGGACCCTACGAGCAGTACTTC
CASSSTAGPYEQYF
>NA|TRBD1|TRBV19|TRBJ2-2|15
TGTGCCAGCGTGGGAATAACAGGGGGCACCGGGGAGCTGTTTTTT
CASVGITGGTGELFF
>NA|NA|TRBV27|TRBJ1-2|14
TGTGCCAGCAGGTCCGGGACAACTAACTATGGCTACACCTTC
CASRSGTTNYGYTF
>NA|NA|TRBV9|TRBJ2-5|15
TGTGCCAGCAGCTCCCACGCTACAGGGTTGGAGACCCAGTACTTC
CASSSHATGLETQYF
>NA|NA|TRBV5-6|TRBJ2-2|14
TGTGCCAGCAGCTTGGGTGTGAACACCGGGGAGCTGTTTTTT
CASSLGVNTGELFF
>NA|NA|TRBV6-1|TRBJ2-7|14
TGTGCCAGCAGACCCTCCGGGACGACGGGAGAGCAGTACTTC
CASRPSGTTGEQYF
>NA|NA|TRBV5-1|TRBJ2-1|15
TGCGCCAGCAGCTTGGCCGGGCAGACTTACAATGAGCAGTTCTTC
CASSLAGQTYNEQFF
>NA|NA|TRBV9|TRBJ1-1|15
TGTGCCAGCAGCGTAGCCTATTCGGGAAACACTGAAGCTTTCTTT
CASSVAYSGNTEAFF
>NA|TRBD1|TRBV27|TRBJ1-6|15
TGTGCCAGCAGTTTGGGACAGGGGGATAATTCACCCCTCCACTTT
CASSLGQGDNSPLHF
>NA|NA|TRBV7-8|TRBJ1-2|15
TGTGCCAGCAGCTTAGGGCCAGGGCAATTATATGGCTACACCTTC
CASSLGPGQLYGYTF
>once|NA|TRBV6-6|TRBJ1-1|13
TGTGCCAGCAGTTACAGGGACACCCGAGAAGCTTTCTTT
CASSYRDTREAFF
>once|NA|TRBV6-5|TRBJ2-2|13
TGTGCCAGCAGTTACGAGGGGACCGGGGAGCTGTTTTTT
CASSYEGTGELFF
>few|TRBD1|TRBV4-2|TRBJ2-7|16
TGTGCCAGCAGGCCCCGCGATCAGACAGGGGGCTCCGAGCAGTACTTC
CASRPRDQTGGSEQYF
>NA|TRBD2|TRBV7-7|TRBJ2-5|15
TGTGCCAGCAGCCCCGGAGGCGGGGGCCAAGAGACCCAGTACTTC
CASSPGGGGQETQYF
>NA|NA|TRBV5-1|TRBJ2-2|12
TGCGCCAGCAATAGGGGCACCGGGGAGCTGTTTTTT
CASNRGTGELFF
>NA|TRBD2|TRBV9|TRBJ2-1|23
TGTGCCAGCAGCGTAACCCCCCCCGCGGGACTAGCGGGCTGGGGGAGCTCCTACAATGAGCAGTTCTTC
CASSVTPPAGLAGWGSSYNEQFF
>NA|TRBD2|TRBV5-4|TRBJ2-1|17
TGTGCCAGCAGCCCCGGGACTAGCGGGAGAGGGTACAATGAGCAGTTCTTC
CASSPGTSGRGYNEQFF
>few|NA|TRBV30|TRBJ2-3|11
TGTGCCTGGAGTGTACGTGGTACGCAGTATTTT
CAWSVRGTQYF
>NA|TRBD2|TRBV6-5|TRBJ2-7|16
TGTGCCAGCAGTTACTCGCCTAGCGGGAGTGAGTACGAGCAGTACTTC
CASSYSPSGSEYEQYF
>NA|NA|TRBV10-3|TRBJ2-5|12
TGTGCCGCCGGAGGAGAACCAAGGACCCAGTACTTC
CAAGGEPRTQYF
>NA|NA|TRBV7-9|TRBJ1-2|14
TGTGCCAGCAGTCGTGACGGGGTCGAGTATGGCTACACCTTC
CASSRDGVEYGYTF